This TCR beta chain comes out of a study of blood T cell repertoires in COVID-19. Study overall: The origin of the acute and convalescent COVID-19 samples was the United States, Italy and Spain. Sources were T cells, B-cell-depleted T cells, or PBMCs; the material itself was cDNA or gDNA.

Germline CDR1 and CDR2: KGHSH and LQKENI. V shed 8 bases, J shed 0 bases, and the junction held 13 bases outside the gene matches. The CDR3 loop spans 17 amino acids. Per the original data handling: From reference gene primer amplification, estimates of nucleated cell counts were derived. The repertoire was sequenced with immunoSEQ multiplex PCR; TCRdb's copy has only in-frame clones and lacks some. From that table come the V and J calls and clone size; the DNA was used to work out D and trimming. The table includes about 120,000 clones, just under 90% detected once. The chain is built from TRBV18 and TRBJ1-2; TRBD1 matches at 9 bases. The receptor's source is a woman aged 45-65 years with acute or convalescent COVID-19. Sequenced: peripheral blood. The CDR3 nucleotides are TGTGCCAGCATCGGTGGGGACAGGGTTACGTCTAACTATGGCTACACCTTC. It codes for CASIGGDRVTSNYGYTF.